This is a list of T cell receptor beta chains from one sample in a study of T cell responses to AZD1222 COVID-19 vaccine. Sequencing was performed with immunoSEQ multiplex PCR; in TCRdb, only in-frame clones are kept and a portion is missing. The table shows about 180,000 clones, with around 93% occurring only once. This specimen was peripheral blood, taken 28 days after the second dose of the MenACWY control vaccine. These receptors all stem from an adult who received the MenACWY meningococcal vaccine as a control. CDR3s include the opening cysteine and the closing phenylalanine or tryptophan. A D gene is named only where the DNA matches it firmly. For some rows the clone size is stated as once, few or many, or as a class when expanded; others skip it.

clone_size: -
d_call: -
v_call: TRBV20-1
j_call: TRBJ1-2
cdr3_aa: CSARDRGRRTF
cdr3_nt: TGCAGTGCTAGAGATAGAGGCCGCAGGACCTTC

clone_size: -
d_call: -
v_call: TRBV6-2/TRBV6-3
j_call: TRBJ2-1
cdr3_aa: CASSHSYNEQFF
cdr3_nt: TGTGCCAGCAGTCACTCCTACAATGAGCAGTTCTTC

clone_size: -
d_call: -
v_call: TRBV28
j_call: TRBJ2-7
cdr3_aa: CASSFPGTGSYEQYF
cdr3_nt: TGTGCCAGCAGTTTCCCCGGGACTGGCTCCTACGAGCAGTACTTC

clone_size: -
d_call: -
v_call: TRBV6-4
j_call: TRBJ1-1
cdr3_aa: CASSPSSQGVSEAFF
cdr3_nt: TGTGCCAGCAGCCCCTCAAGCCAGGGTGTCTCTGAAGCTTTCTTT

clone_size: -
d_call: -
v_call: TRBV12-3/TRBV12-4
j_call: TRBJ1-3
cdr3_aa: CASSPGNTIYF
cdr3_nt: TGTGCCAGCAGCCCAGGGAACACCATATATTTT

clone_size: -
d_call: TRBD1
v_call: TRBV5-1
j_call: TRBJ1-4
cdr3_aa: CASSLQGQGNEKLFF
cdr3_nt: TGCGCCAGCAGTTTACAGGGGCAGGGTAATGAAAAACTGTTTTTT

clone_size: once
d_call: -
v_call: TRBV7-8
j_call: TRBJ1-3
cdr3_aa: CASSLEGPGSGNTIYF
cdr3_nt: TGTGCCAGCAGCTTAGAGGGACCGGGCTCTGGAAACACCATATATTTT

clone_size: -
d_call: TRBD2
v_call: TRBV6-2/TRBV6-3
j_call: TRBJ2-1
cdr3_aa: CASSYLPGAGEGNEQFF
cdr3_nt: TGTGCCAGCAGTTACCTCCCCGGAGCGGGGGAAGGAAATGAGCAGTTCTTC

clone_size: -
d_call: TRBD1
v_call: TRBV7-2
j_call: TRBJ2-5
cdr3_aa: CASSLQQGAETQYF
cdr3_nt: TGTGCCAGCAGCTTACAGCAGGGGGCAGAGACCCAGTACTTC

clone_size: -
d_call: -
v_call: TRBV30
j_call: TRBJ1-5
cdr3_aa: CAWSERTTRSNQPQHF
cdr3_nt: TGTGCCTGGAGTGAACGGACGACTAGGAGCAATCAGCCCCAGCATTTT

clone_size: once
d_call: -
v_call: TRBV5-1
j_call: TRBJ2-3
cdr3_aa: CASSGGFATDTQYF
cdr3_nt: TGCGCCAGCAGTGGCGGTTTCGCCACAGATACGCAGTATTTT

clone_size: -
d_call: -
v_call: TRBV12-3/TRBV12-4
j_call: TRBJ2-4
cdr3_aa: CASSSLPGDIQYF
cdr3_nt: TGTGCCAGCAGTTCGTTACCGGGCGACATTCAGTACTTC

clone_size: -
d_call: TRBD1
v_call: TRBV5-1
j_call: TRBJ1-5
cdr3_aa: CASSTQQGEPQHF
cdr3_nt: TGCGCCAGCAGCACACAACAGGGGGAGCCCCAGCATTTT

clone_size: -
d_call: TRBD1
v_call: TRBV5-1
j_call: TRBJ1-4
cdr3_aa: CASSLGQGEKLFF
cdr3_nt: TGCGCCAGCAGCTTGGGACAGGGAGAAAAACTGTTTTTT

clone_size: -
d_call: -
v_call: TRBV25-1
j_call: TRBJ1-6
cdr3_aa: CASTPGADNSPLHF
cdr3_nt: TGTGCCAGCACCCCAGGAGCCGATAATTCACCCCTCCACTTT

clone_size: -
d_call: -
v_call: TRBV7-6
j_call: TRBJ2-2
cdr3_aa: CASSSESGAINTGELFF
cdr3_nt: TGTGCCAGCAGCTCAGAGTCGGGGGCTATAAACACCGGGGAGCTGTTTTTT

clone_size: -
d_call: TRBD1
v_call: TRBV5-1
j_call: TRBJ1-2
cdr3_aa: CASSLKPGQGSLVTF
cdr3_nt: TGCGCCAGCAGCTTGAAACCGGGACAGGGATCGTTAGTCACCTTC